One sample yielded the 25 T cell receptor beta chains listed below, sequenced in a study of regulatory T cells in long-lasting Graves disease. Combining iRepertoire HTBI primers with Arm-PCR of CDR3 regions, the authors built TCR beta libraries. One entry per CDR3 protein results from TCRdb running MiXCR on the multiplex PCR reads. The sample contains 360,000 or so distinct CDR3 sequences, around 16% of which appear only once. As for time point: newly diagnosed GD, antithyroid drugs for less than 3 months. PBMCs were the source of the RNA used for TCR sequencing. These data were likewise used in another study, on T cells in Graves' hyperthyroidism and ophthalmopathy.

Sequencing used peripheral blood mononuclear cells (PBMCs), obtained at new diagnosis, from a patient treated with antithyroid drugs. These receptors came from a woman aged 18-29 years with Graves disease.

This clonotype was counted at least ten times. CDR3 in DNA: TGCAGTGCCCGTGAGGGGGCGACCGGGGCCAACGTCCTGACTTTC. It translates to CSAREGATGANVLTF. V and J are TRBV20-1 and TRBJ2-6; 7 positions agree with TRBD1. The trim removed 6 bases at V and 4 bases at J, leaving 9 bases unmatched. The CDR3 covers 15 residues. Per germline, CDR1 DFQATT and CDR2 SNEGSKA (reference sequence).

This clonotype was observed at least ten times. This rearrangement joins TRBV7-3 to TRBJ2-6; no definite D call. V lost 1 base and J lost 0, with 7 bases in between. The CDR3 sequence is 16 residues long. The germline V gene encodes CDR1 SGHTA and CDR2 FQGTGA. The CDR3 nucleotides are TGTGCCAGCAGCTTAATGGGTGGCTCTGGGGCCAACGTCCTGACTTTC. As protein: CASSLMGGSGANVLTF.

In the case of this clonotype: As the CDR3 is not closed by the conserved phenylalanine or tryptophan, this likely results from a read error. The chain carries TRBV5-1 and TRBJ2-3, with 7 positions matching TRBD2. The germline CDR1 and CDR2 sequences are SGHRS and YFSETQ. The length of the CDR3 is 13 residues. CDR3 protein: CASIGGSTVTQYL. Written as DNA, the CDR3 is TGCGCCAGCATCGGGGGGAGCACAGTTACGCAGTATTTG.

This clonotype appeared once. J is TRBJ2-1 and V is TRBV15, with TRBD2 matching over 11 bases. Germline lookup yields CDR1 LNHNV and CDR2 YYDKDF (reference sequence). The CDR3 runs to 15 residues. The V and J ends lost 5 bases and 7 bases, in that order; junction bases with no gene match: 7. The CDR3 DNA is TGTGCCACCAGCGGCCTAGCGGGAGGATGGAATGAGCAGTTCTTC. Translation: CATSGLAGGWNEQFF.

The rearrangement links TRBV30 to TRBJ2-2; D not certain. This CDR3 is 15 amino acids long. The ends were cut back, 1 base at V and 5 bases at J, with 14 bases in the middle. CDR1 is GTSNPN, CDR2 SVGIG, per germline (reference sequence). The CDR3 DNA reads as TGTGCCTGGAGTGGTAAGGGCACGAGGACCGGGGAGCTGTTTTTT. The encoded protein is CAWSGKGTRTGELFF.

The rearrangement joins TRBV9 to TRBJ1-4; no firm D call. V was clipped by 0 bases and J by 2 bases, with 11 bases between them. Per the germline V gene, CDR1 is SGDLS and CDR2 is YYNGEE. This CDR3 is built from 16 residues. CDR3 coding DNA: TGTGCCAGCAGCGTAGGACCCCAGGCGACTAATGAAAAACTGTTTTTT. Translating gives CASSVGPQATNEKLFF. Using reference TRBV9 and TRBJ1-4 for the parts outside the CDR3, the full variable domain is DSGVTQTPKHLITATGQRVTLRCSPRSGDLSVYWYQQSLDQGLQFLIQYYNGEERAKGNILERFSAQQFPDLHSELNLSSLELGDSALYFCASSVGPQATNEKLFFGSGTQLSVL.

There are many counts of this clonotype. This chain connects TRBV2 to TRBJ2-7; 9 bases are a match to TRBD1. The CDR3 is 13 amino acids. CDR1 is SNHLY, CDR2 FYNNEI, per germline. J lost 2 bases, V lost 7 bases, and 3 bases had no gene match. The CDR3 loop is CASTGTGTYEQYF. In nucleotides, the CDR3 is TGTGCCAGCACCGGGACAGGGACCTACGAGCAGTACTTC.

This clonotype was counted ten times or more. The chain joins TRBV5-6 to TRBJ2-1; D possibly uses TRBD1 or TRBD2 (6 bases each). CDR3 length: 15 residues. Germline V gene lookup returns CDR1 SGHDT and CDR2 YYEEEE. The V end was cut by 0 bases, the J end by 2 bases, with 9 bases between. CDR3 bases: TGTGCCAGCAGCTTGGGAAGGGGGGCCTACAATGAGCAGTTCTTC. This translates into CASSLGRGAYNEQFF.

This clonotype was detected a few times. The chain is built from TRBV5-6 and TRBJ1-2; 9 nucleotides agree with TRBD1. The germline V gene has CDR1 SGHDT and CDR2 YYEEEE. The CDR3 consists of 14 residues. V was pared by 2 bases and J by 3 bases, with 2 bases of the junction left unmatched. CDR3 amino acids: CASSLGDRDYGYTF. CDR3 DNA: TGTGCCAGCAGCTTAGGGGACAGGGACTATGGCTACACCTTC.

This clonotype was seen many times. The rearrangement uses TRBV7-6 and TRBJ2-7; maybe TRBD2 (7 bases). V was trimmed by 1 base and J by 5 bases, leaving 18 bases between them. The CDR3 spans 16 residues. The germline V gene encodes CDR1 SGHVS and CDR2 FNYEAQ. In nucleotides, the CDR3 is TGTGCCAGCAGCTTAGAAGGCGGGGGCCTTCTGAACGAGCAGTACTTC. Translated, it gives CASSLEGGGLLNEQYF.

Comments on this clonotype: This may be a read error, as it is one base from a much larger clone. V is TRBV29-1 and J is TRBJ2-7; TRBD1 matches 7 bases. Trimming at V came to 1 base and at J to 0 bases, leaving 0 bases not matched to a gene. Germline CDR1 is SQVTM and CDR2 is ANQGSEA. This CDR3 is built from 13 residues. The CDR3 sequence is CSVEGDSSYEQYF. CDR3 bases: TGCAGCGTTGAAGGGGACAGCTCCTACGAGCAGTACTTC.

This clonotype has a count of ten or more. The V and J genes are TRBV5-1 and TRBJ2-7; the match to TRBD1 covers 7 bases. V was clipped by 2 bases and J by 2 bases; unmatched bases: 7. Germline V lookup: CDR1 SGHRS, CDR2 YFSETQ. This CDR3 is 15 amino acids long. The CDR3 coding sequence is TGCGCCAGCAGCTTTAGCGCAGGGGGTCCCTACGAGCAGTACTTC. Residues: CASSFSAGGPYEQYF.

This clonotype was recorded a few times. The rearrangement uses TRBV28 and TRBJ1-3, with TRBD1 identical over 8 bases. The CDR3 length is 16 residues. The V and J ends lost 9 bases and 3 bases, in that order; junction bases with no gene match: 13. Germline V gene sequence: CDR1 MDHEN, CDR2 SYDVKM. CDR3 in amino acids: CASIERQGPVGNTIYF. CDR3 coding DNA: TGTGCCAGTATTGAGCGACAGGGGCCGGTTGGAAACACCATATATTTT.

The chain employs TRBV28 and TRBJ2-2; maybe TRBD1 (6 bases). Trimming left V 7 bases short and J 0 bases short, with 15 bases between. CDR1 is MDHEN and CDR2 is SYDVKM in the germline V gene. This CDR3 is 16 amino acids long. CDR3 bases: TGTGCCAGCAAAATCGGCCAGGGGACGAACACCGGGGAGCTGTTTTTT. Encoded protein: CASKIGQGTNTGELFF.

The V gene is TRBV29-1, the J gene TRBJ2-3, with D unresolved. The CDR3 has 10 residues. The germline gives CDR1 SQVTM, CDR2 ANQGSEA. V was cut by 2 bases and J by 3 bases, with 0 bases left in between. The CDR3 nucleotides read TGCAGCGTTGAAACAGATACGCAGTATTTT. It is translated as CSVETDTQYF.

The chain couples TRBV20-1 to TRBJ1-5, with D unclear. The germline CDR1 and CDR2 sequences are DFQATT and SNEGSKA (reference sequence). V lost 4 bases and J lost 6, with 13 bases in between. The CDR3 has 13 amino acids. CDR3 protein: CSAMRTAGQPQHF. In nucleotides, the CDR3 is TGCAGTGCTATGCGGACTGCAGGTCAGCCCCAGCATTTT.

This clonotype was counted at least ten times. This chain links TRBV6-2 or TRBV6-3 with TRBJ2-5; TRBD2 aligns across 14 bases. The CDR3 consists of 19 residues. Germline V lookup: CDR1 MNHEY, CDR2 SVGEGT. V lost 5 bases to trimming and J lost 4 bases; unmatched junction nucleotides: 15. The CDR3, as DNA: TGTGCCAGCAGTCGACCGACTAGCGGGGGGGCTCTCCCCCGAGAGACCCAGTACTTC. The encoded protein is CASSRPTSGGALPRETQYF.

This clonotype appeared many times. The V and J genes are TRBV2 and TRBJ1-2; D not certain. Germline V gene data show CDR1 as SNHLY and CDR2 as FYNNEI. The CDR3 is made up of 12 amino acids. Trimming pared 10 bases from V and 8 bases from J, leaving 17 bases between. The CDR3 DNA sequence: TGTGCCAACTTAATCTCGGACGACGGCTACACCTTC. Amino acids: CANLISDDGYTF.

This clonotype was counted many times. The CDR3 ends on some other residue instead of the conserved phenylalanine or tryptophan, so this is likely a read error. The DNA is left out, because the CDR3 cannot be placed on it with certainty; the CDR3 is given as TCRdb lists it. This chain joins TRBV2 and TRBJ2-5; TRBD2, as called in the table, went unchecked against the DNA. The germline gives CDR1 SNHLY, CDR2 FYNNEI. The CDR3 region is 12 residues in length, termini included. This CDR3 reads CASIRTSGAPNL.

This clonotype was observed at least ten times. The CDR3 loop is CASRGGQRQFF. The CDR3, as DNA: TGTGCCAGCAGGGGGGGACAGCGGCAGTTCTTC. This rearrangement joins TRBV3-1 to TRBJ2-1; perhaps TRBD1 as D (7 bases). The V end lost 6 bases, the J end lost 12 bases, and 12 bases lay between the germline ends. There are 11 residues in the CDR3. The germline V gene encodes CDR1 LGHDT and CDR2 YNNKEL (reference sequence).

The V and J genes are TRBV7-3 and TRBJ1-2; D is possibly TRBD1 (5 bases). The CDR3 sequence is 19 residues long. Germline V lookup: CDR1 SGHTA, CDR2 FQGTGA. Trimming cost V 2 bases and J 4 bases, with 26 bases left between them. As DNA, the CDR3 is TGTGCCAGCAGCTTAGGTCTATCCCGGAAGCCACAGAGGGGCTATGGCTACACCTTC. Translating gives CASSLGLSRKPQRGYGYTF.

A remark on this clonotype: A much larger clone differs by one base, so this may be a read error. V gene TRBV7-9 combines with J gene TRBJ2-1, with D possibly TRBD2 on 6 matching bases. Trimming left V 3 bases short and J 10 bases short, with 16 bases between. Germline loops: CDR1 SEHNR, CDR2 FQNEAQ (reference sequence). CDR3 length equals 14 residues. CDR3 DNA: TGTGCCAGCAGCTTGTCGGGACTCTCCTACGAGCAGTTCTTC. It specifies CASSLSGLSYEQFF.

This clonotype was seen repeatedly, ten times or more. CDR3 sequence reads: CASSLLGGHQPQHF. The CDR3 DNA reads as TGTGCCAGCAGTTTATTGGGAGGTCATCAGCCCCAGCATTTT. This rearrangement joins TRBV28 to TRBJ1-5; no clear D gene. The CDR3 totals 14 residues. V gave up 1 base and J gave up 5 bases, with 9 bases separating them. The germline CDR1 and CDR2 sequences are MDHEN and SYDVKM. The variable domain in full, with the rest retrieved from reference TRBV28 and TRBJ1-5, is DVKVTQSSRYLVKRTGEKVFLECVQDMDHENMFWYRQDPGLGLRLIYFSYDVKMKEKGDIPEGYSVSREKKERFSLILESASTNQTSMYLCASSLLGGHQPQHFGDGTRLSIL.

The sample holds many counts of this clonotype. The CDR3: CASSPATQNTEAFF. The DNA of the CDR3 is TGCGCCAGCAGCCCCGCAACACAGAACACTGAAGCTTTCTTT. The rearrangement joins TRBV5-1 to TRBJ1-1, with D unresolved. Germline-derived CDR1 and CDR2 are SGHRS and YFSETQ. V lost 4 bases, J lost 1 base, and 11 bases lay in between. This CDR3 is 14 amino acids long.

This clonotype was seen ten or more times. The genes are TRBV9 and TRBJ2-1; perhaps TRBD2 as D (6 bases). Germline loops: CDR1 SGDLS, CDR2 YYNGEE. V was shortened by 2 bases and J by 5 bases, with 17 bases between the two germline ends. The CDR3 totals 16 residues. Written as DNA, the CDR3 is TGTGCCAGCAGCGTTTCCGCCGGAGGGGTGGACAATGAGCAGTTCTTC. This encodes CASSVSAGGVDNEQFF.